These 9 T cell receptor beta chains were sequenced from one sample in a study of blood T cell repertoires in COVID-19. Assay used: immunoSEQ multiplex PCR; TCRdb lists only in-frame clones, some missing. There are over 300,000 clones in the sample; approximately 85% occur only once, and 7.2% lies in the top ten. The sample comprised peripheral blood. These receptors originate from a human donor in a cohort sampled during active COVID-19.

The chain links TRBV24-1 to TRBJ2-7; D is possibly TRBD1 (5 bases). Germline V gene data show CDR1 as KGHDR and CDR2 as SFDVKD. The CDR3 is 14 residues long. V lost 10 bases to trimming and J lost 4 bases, with 19 bases between them. CDR3 loop: CATPGPETVYEQYF. CDR3 bases: TGTGCCACACCGGGCCCCGAGACAGTATACGAGCAGTACTTC.

This clone was counted a single time. The rearrangement uses TRBV7-9 and TRBJ1-2; TRBD1 aligns across 10 bases. The CDR3 covers 16 residues. Losses at the gene ends were 6 bases for V and 8 bases for J; bases not matched to a gene: 15. The germline V gene encodes CDR1 SEHNR and CDR2 FQNEAQ (reference sequence). The CDR3 loop reads CASRYTGTGAFLGYTF. The CDR3 nucleotides read TGTGCCAGCAGGTATACCGGGACAGGGGCATTCCTCGGCTACACCTTC.

This clone has more than one count but fewer than ten. DNA for the CDR3: TGCAGCGTGGGACAGCCCTACACTGAAGCTTTCTTT. Residues: CSVGQPYTEAFF. The rearrangement links TRBV29-1 to TRBJ1-1; 7 positions match TRBD1. The CDR3 spans 12 residues. J gave up 3 bases and V 6 bases, and 4 bases lay outside the gene matches. Germline V CDR1 and CDR2: SQVTM, ANQGSEA.

The rearrangement joins TRBV5-8 to TRBJ2-3; the match to TRBD2 covers 8 bases. V shed 4 bases and J 2 bases; nucleotides not matched to a gene: 9. CDR1 is SGHTS and CDR2 is YDEGEE in the germline V gene. There are 16 residues in the CDR3. CDR3 loop: CASSGGTRRLTDTQYF. The CDR3 DNA reads TGTGCCAGCAGCGGCGGGACTAGAAGACTCACAGATACGCAGTATTTT.

The CDR3 region has the DNA TGTGCCAGCAGGAGGACAGGGGGGTCGGATACGCAGTATTTT. This gives the protein CASRRTGGSDTQYF. This chain links TRBV21-1 with TRBJ2-3; the table's TRBD1 call for D was not verified on the DNA. TRBV21-1 is given as a pseudogene. The CDR3 has 14 residues.

The CDR3 protein is CASSQQGQGSSYEQYF. CDR3 bases: TGTGCCAGCAGCCAACAAGGACAGGGAAGCTCCTACGAGCAGTACTTC. This rearrangement joins TRBV7-9 to TRBJ2-7; TRBD1 agrees at 8 bases. This CDR3 is built from 16 residues. With V trimmed by 5 bases and J by 0 bases, 9 bases remained unmatched. The germline gives CDR1 SEHNR, CDR2 FQNEAQ (reference sequence).

The rearrangement links TRBV6-5 to TRBJ2-1; a weak D match, TRBD1 (6 bases). Trimming took 0 bases from V and 9 from J, leaving 9 bases between them. The CDR3 extends over 13 amino acids. Germline CDR1 and CDR2: MNHEY and SVGAGI. As DNA, the CDR3 is TGTGCCAGCAGTTACTCGAAGGGGGTTGAGCAGTTCTTC. Protein: CASSYSKGVEQFF.

This clone has just a few counts. This chain uses TRBV21-1 with TRBJ1-2; the table names TRBD1, a call not compared with the DNA. TRBV21-1 is a pseudogene locus. This CDR3 is 14 amino acids long. This CDR3 reads CASISDRSNYGYTF. CDR3 DNA: TGTGCCAGCATTTCAGACAGATCTAACTATGGCTACACCTTC.

The V call is TRBV15, the J call TRBJ1-4; D perhaps matches TRBD1 (5 bases). V lost 1 base and J 14 bases, leaving 20 bases between the germline ends. Germline V lookup: CDR1 LNHNV, CDR2 YYDKDF (reference sequence). This CDR3 region has 15 residues. CDR3: CATSRVLSGFDTLFF. In DNA form, the CDR3 reads TGTGCCACCAGCAGAGTATTATCAGGGTTTGACACCCTGTTTTTT.